This TCR beta chain was profiled in a study of blood T cell repertoires in COVID-19. Across the study: From the United States, Italy and Spain came samples of acute and convalescent COVID-19. In each case, the material was cDNA or gDNA derived from T cells, B-cell-depleted T cells, or PBMCs.

The CDR3 is made up of 15 amino acids. CDR1 and CDR2 from the germline V gene are SGDLS and YYNGEE. V was clipped by 8 bases and J by 0 bases; unmatched bases: 8. In this sample, this clone turned up a few times. In the authors' workflow: From reference gene primer amplification, estimates of nucleated cell counts were derived. Only in-frame clones appear in the TCRdb table, and some are missing; sequencing was by immunoSEQ multiplex PCR. Clone size and the V and J calls come from that table; the DNA yielded D and trimming. This sample has approximately 130,000 clones, with roughly three quarters found just once.

Sequenced material: peripheral blood. The source of this sequence is a man at least 80 years old with acute or convalescent COVID-19. The chain uses TRBV9 and TRBJ2-5; the match to TRBD2 covers 9 bases. The CDR3 loop is CASTISGGNQETQYF. The CDR3 bases are TGTGCCAGTACGATTAGCGGGGGTAACCAAGAGACCCAGTACTTC.